The 19 T cell receptor beta chains given below trace back to one sample, sequenced in a study of siplizumab effects on memory and regulatory T cells. Clones were read by immunoSEQ multiplex PCR, and TCRdb kept only the in-frame ones, dropping some. The sample lists some 97,000 clones; 91% were seen once. Input material: CD4+ T cells sorted from blood. The receptors derive from a human donor in good health.

The rearrangement uses TRBV5-4 and TRBJ1-1; TRBD1 agrees at 7 bases. The CDR3 is 15 residues long. Germline V gene lookup returns CDR1 SGHNT and CDR2 YYREEE (reference sequence). With 0 bases clipped from V and 1 base from J, the junction kept 3 bases outside the gene matches. The CDR3 DNA follows: TGTGCCAGCAGCTTGGTCGACAGGGCGAACACTGAAGCTTTCTTT. This encodes CASSLVDRANTEAFF.

The V gene is TRBV4-2, the J gene TRBJ2-7, with no clear D. The CDR3 runs 13 residues. V dropped 1 base and J dropped 6 bases, with 10 bases sitting between them. The germline V gene has CDR1 LGHNA and CDR2 YNFKEQ. The CDR3 spells CASSQGIISEQYF. The CDR3 DNA reads as TGTGCCAGCAGCCAAGGGATAATCTCCGAGCAGTACTTC.

The CDR3 sequence: CASSLATQPFEPQHF. The CDR3 DNA follows: TGTGCCAGCAGCTTAGCGACACAGCCCTTTGAGCCCCAGCATTTT. The V and J genes are TRBV7-2 and TRBJ1-5; D call uncertain. Trimming removed 0 bases at V and 8 bases at J, with 14 bases between. The V gene's germline CDR1 is SGHTA and CDR2 FQGNSA. The CDR3 loop spans 15 amino acids.

The chain recombines TRBV7-3 with TRBJ1-4; D gene uncertain. The CDR3 totals 13 residues. The V end was cut by 5 bases, the J end by 8 bases, with 12 bases between. The V gene's germline CDR1 is SGHTA and CDR2 FQGTGA. CDR3 in amino acids: CASSLIPDEKLFF. CDR3 nucleotide sequence: TGTGCCAGCAGCCTGATCCCGGACGAAAAACTGTTTTTT. Full variable domain (outside the CDR3, taken from reference TRBV7-3 and TRBJ1-4): GAGVSQTPSNKVTEKGKYVELRCDPISGHTALYWYRQSLGQGPEFLIYFQGTGAADDSGLPNDRFFAVRPEGSVSTLKIQRTERGDSAVYLCASSLIPDEKLFFGSGTQLSVL.

The V gene is TRBV10-3, the J gene TRBJ1-1, with a weak D call TRBD1 (5 bases). The CDR3 has 12 amino acids. V was pared by 2 bases and J by 6 bases, with 7 bases between. Germline V gene sequence: CDR1 ENHRY, CDR2 SYGVKD. The CDR3 region has the DNA TGTGCCATCAGTGAGAGAGGGGCTGAAGCTTTCTTT. Its protein is CAISERGAEAFF.

The rearrangement links TRBV6-5 to TRBJ2-5, with TRBD1 identical over 9 bases. V gave up 6 bases and J gave up 4 bases; unmatched junction bases: 6. The CDR3 is 14 residues long. CDR1 is MNHEY and CDR2 is SVGAGI in the germline V gene. Written as DNA, the CDR3 is TGTGCCAGCAGCGACAGGGGGGTATCAGAGACCCAGTACTTC. Protein sequence: CASSDRGVSETQYF.

The CDR3 nucleotides are TGTGTCAGAAGCTTAAAGGGCGGATCATCCTATAATTCACCCCTCCACTTT. Encoded protein: CVRSLKGGSSYNSPLHF. The chain employs TRBV7-5 and TRBJ1-6. TRBV7-5 corresponds to a pseudogene. The CDR3 is made up of 17 amino acids.

The CDR3: CASSPGARGEKLFF. The DNA of the CDR3 is TGTGCCAGCAGCCCTGGAGCTCGCGGGGAAAAACTGTTTTTT. The chain uses TRBV28 and TRBJ1-4, with D unclear. The CDR3 spans 14 residues. V lost 6 bases and J 8 bases, leaving 16 bases between the germline ends. CDR1 is MDHEN, CDR2 SYDVKM, per germline.

The chain recombines TRBV27 with TRBJ1-1, with D unclear. Germline V gene lookup returns CDR1 MNHEY and CDR2 SMNVEV (reference sequence). The CDR3 consists of 13 residues. V was clipped by 5 bases and J by 1 base, with 8 bases between them. CDR3 region: CASSKTTNTEAFF. CDR3 coding DNA: TGTGCCAGCAGTAAGACAACGAACACTGAAGCTTTCTTT.

The chain recombines TRBV11-2 with TRBJ1-2; no definite D call. Trimming shortened V by 0 bases and J by 2 bases, and 10 bases separated the two germline ends. Germline CDR1 reads SGHAT; CDR2 reads FQNNGV. The CDR3 covers 15 residues. CDR3 coding DNA: TGTGCCAGCAGCTTAGATCAAGTGGTCAACTATGGCTACACCTTC. Its protein product is CASSLDQVVNYGYTF.

Written as DNA, the CDR3 is TGTGCCAGCAGCCTTAGGGGGGGCGGATACGAGCAGTACTTC. This translates into CASSLRGGGYEQYF. This chain links TRBV7-2 with TRBJ2-7; D possibly corresponds to TRBD2 (7 bases). The CDR3 length is 14 residues. The germline V and J ends were trimmed by 5 bases and 4 bases, with 15 bases remaining between them. In germline, CDR1 is SGHTA, CDR2 FQGNSA. Complete variable domain (other parts from reference TRBV7-2 and TRBJ2-7): GAGVSQSPSNKVTEKGKDVELRCDPISGHTALYWYRQSLGQGLEFLIYFQGNSAPDKSGLPSDRFSAERTGGSVSTLTIQRTQQEDSAVYLCASSLRGGGYEQYFGPGTRLTVT.

This clone was recorded only once. This chain uses TRBV6-5 with TRBJ1-1; 9 bases are shared with TRBD1. Germline CDR1 and CDR2: MNHEY and SVGAGI. V shed 7 bases, J shed 5 bases, and the junction held 8 bases outside the gene matches. The CDR3 extends over 14 amino acids. In DNA, the CDR3 is TGTGCCAGCACCGCTGGGACAGGGCGGACTGAAGCTTTCTTT. It codes for CASTAGTGRTEAFF.

The chain uses TRBV6-5 and TRBJ1-5; D unresolved. The germline V gene encodes CDR1 MNHEY and CDR2 SVGAGI. There are 12 residues in the CDR3. The DNA for the CDR3 is TGTGCTGGCAGGACTGGCAATCAGCCCCAGCATTTT. Amino acid sequence: CAGRTGNQPQHF.

The chain has TRBV5-1 and TRBJ2-1; tentative D call: TRBD2 (6 bases). CDR3 length: 13 amino acids. Between the trimmed V and J ends, which lost 4 bases and 4 bases, there was a span of 9 bases. Germline CDR1 is SGHRS and CDR2 is YFSETQ. The CDR3 region has the DNA TGCGCCAGCAGCACGGGGACTTACAATGAGCAGTTCTTC. This translates into CASSTGTYNEQFF.

The chain recombines TRBV5-1 with TRBJ1-6; D possibly corresponds to TRBD1 (6 bases). Germline-derived CDR1 and CDR2 are SGHRS and YFSETQ. V was pared by 7 bases and J by 6 bases, with 8 bases between. CDR3 length: 12 residues. This chain's CDR3 is CASADSNSPLHF. CDR3 in DNA: TGCGCCAGCGCGGACAGTAATTCACCCCTCCACTTT.

The chain has TRBV25-1 and TRBJ1-4, with D uncertain. V gave up 3 bases and J gave up 9 bases, with 8 bases separating them. CDR1 and CDR2 (germline): MGHDK, SYGVNS. This CDR3 contains 12 residues. The CDR3 region has the DNA TGTGCCAGCAGTGAGGCGGGGAAAAAACTGTTTTTT. Its translation is CASSEAGKKLFF.

J is TRBJ2-1 and V is TRBV25-1; D possibly corresponds to TRBD1 (5 bases). Trimming removed 3 bases from V and 3 bases from J, with 6 bases in between. Germline values: CDR1 MGHDK, CDR2 SYGVNS. This CDR3 has 13 residues. CDR3 DNA: TGTGCCAGCAGTGAGGGGCACTACAATGAGCAGTTCTTC. Translation: CASSEGHYNEQFF.

CDR3 DNA sequence: TGTGCCAGCTCCGACCGCCGGACAGGGGGCTATGGCTACACCTTC. This sequence encodes CASSDRRTGGYGYTF. The rearrangement joins TRBV27 to TRBJ1-2, with 10 bases fitting TRBD1. This CDR3 is 15 amino acids long. J lost 4 bases, V lost 8 bases, and 10 bases had no gene match. Germline loops: CDR1 MNHEY, CDR2 SMNVEV (reference sequence).

V usage is TRBV5-4 and J usage is TRBJ1-4; 8 positions match TRBD1. V was clipped by 0 bases and J by 4 bases; unmatched bases: 8. The length of the CDR3 is 17 residues. Germline V CDR1 and CDR2: SGHNT, YYREEE (reference sequence). The DNA for the CDR3 is TGTGCCAGCAGCTTGGTGAGCGTAGGACAGGGTAATGAAAAACTGTTTTTT. It is translated as CASSLVSVGQGNEKLFF.